These T cell receptor beta chains were read from a single sample in a study of blood T cell repertoires in COVID-19. Some clones are missing from TCRdb's copy, which holds only in-frame ones; the method was immunoSEQ multiplex PCR. The profile shows about 170,000 clones, approximately 84% of them singletons. The sequencing sample was made of peripheral blood. All receptors derive from a woman of 80 years or more with COVID-19, enrolled during active disease. Each CDR3 is given with its conserved first and last residue. The D gene is left open where the match is weak. Part of the rows lack a size; the others show once, few, many or a class for expanded clones.

TGTGCCAGCAGCTTAGGACAGGGAGCATTCGCTTCTGGGGCCAACGTCCTGACTTTC | CASSLGQGAFASGANVLTF | TRBJ2-6 | TRBD1 | 19 | . | TRBV7-8
TGTGCCAGCACCCTTCGGGAGGGACTTTATAGCAATCAGCCCCAGCATTTT | CASTLREGLYSNQPQHF | TRBJ1-5 | . | 17 | once | TRBV2
TGTGCCAGCTCACCTCTCCCGGGGGGTTTGATAGATACGCAGTATTTT | CASSPLPGGLIDTQYF | TRBJ2-3 | TRBD2 | 16 | . | TRBV18
TGTGCCAGCAGGGTACAAAATGAGCAGTTCTTC | CASRVQNEQFF | TRBJ2-1 | . | 11 | . | TRBV7-2
TGTGCCACCAGCAGAGATATGGGACAGGGGCCCTCCATTCAGTACTTC | CATSRDMGQGPSIQYF | TRBJ2-4 | TRBD1 | 16 | . | TRBV15
TGTGCCAGCAGTCGGACAGAGCATTACGAGCAGTACTTC | CASSRTEHYEQYF | TRBJ2-7 | . | 13 | . | TRBV12-3/TRBV12-4
TGTGCCAGCAGCTCCCCGGGAGGCCGGACCGGGGAGCTGTTTTTT | CASSSPGGRTGELFF | TRBJ2-2 | TRBD2 | 15 | . | TRBV7-3
TGCGCCAGCAGTACAGCCTTGAGACTAGCGGGAATGGCCGGGGAGCTGTTTTTT | CASSTALRLAGMAGELFF | TRBJ2-2 | TRBD2 | 18 | . | TRBV5-1
TGTGCCAGCAGCCCCGAAGGCAGGAATGAGCAGTTCTTC | CASSPEGRNEQFF | TRBJ2-1 | . | 13 | . | TRBV7-9
TGTGCCAGCAGCCGGGGGGGGGCAGACTATGGCTACACCTTC | CASSRGGADYGYTF | TRBJ1-2 | . | 14 | . | TRBV4-2
TGCGCCAGCACGTTACAGGGGACAGATACGCAGTATTTT | CASTLQGTDTQYF | TRBJ2-3 | TRBD1 | 13 | . | TRBV5-1
TGTGCCAGCCGACAGGGCGACGAGCAGTACTTC | CASRQGDEQYF | TRBJ2-7 | TRBD1 | 11 | few | TRBV10-3
TGTGCCAGTACCCGGACTCAGTCAGATACGCAGTATTTT | CASTRTQSDTQYF | TRBJ2-3 | . | 13 | . | TRBV19
TGTGCCAGTAGTCGTGATGGGACACCCAGCAATCAGCCCCAGCATTTT | CASSRDGTPSNQPQHF | TRBJ1-5 | . | 16 | few | TRBV19
TGTGCCAGTAGTATCCGTGGGGGCCCCGCCGGGGAGCTGTTTTTT | CASSIRGGPAGELFF | TRBJ2-2 | . | 15 | . | TRBV19
TGTGCCAGCAGCCAACTAGCGCCCGGGGAGCTGTTTTTT | CASSQLAPGELFF | TRBJ2-2 | . | 13 | few | TRBV3-1/TRBV3-2
TGCGCCAGCAGCCCCTCGGGGGGGGAGCAGTACTTC | CASSPSGGEQYF | TRBJ2-7 | TRBD2 | 12 | . | TRBV5-1
TGTGCCAGCAGTTTAGTCAGGGCTATATCCTACGAGCAGTACTTC | CASSLVRAISYEQYF | TRBJ2-7 | . | 15 | once | TRBV28
TGTGCCAGCAGCTTAGGAGGGGGCGACACTGAAGCTTTCTTT | CASSLGGGDTEAFF | TRBJ1-1 | TRBD1 | 14 | . | TRBV7-9
TGTGCCACTTGGGACTTGACCTACGAGCAGTACTTC | CATWDLTYEQYF | TRBJ2-7 | . | 12 | . | TRBV6-5
TGCGCCAGCAGCGTGACTAGCGCCTACAATGAGCAGTTCTTC | CASSVTSAYNEQFF | TRBJ2-1 | TRBD2 | 14 | . | TRBV5-1
TGTGCCTCTTGGGACTACACAGATACGCAGTATTTT | CASWDYTDTQYF | TRBJ2-3 | TRBD2 | 12 | . | TRBV10-3
TGTGCCAGCAGTTACTCGGCAGGGGGCAATCAGCCCCAGCATTTT | CASSYSAGGNQPQHF | TRBJ1-5 | . | 15 | few | TRBV6-5
TGTGCCAGCAGTCCCCGGTATGAGCGGCCCTACAATGAGCAGTTCTTC | CASSPRYERPYNEQFF | TRBJ2-1 | . | 16 | . | TRBV28
TGTGCCTGGTCAAAAGGGGACACCTACAACACTGAAGCTTTCTTT | CAWSKGDTYNTEAFF | TRBJ1-1 | . | 15 | few | TRBV30
TGTGCCAGCTCACGACGGGAGCTACAGAACACTGAAGCTTTCTTT | CASSRRELQNTEAFF | TRBJ1-1 | . | 15 | . | TRBV18
TGTGCCACCAGTGATACAGGGGGCTTGGCAGATACGCAGTATTTT | CATSDTGGLADTQYF | TRBJ2-3 | TRBD1 | 15 | . | TRBV24-1
TGTGCCAGCAGGGGAACTAGTGCGGGAGTCGGGGAGCTGTTTTTT | CASRGTSAGVGELFF | TRBJ2-2 | TRBD2 | 15 | . | TRBV2
TGCGCCAGCAGCTCAAGTGACAGCTGGGCCAACGTCCTGACTTTC | CASSSSDSWANVLTF | TRBJ2-6 | . | 15 | few | TRBV5-1
TGTGCCAGCAGTTACTACAGGGGAGGCAGCTACGAGCAGTACTTC | CASSYYRGGSYEQYF | TRBJ2-7 | . | 15 | . | TRBV6-2/TRBV6-3
TGTGCCAGCAGCAAAGGGCGGAAAAGTAGTGAAAAACTGTTTTTT | CASSKGRKSSEKLFF | TRBJ1-4 | . | 15 | . | TRBV21-1
TGTGCCAGCAGCTTATGGCAGGGCAATGAGCAGTTCTTC | CASSLWQGNEQFF | TRBJ2-1 | . | 13 | . | TRBV11-1
TGCGCCACCACGAGAGTGGGGGCTGGTGATGAAAAACTGTTTTTT | CATTRVGAGDEKLFF | TRBJ1-4 | . | 15 | few | TRBV10-2
TGTGCCAGCAGACGAGAGAGGACACAGGGGGACAATCAGCCCCAGCATTTT | CASRRERTQGDNQPQHF | TRBJ1-5 | TRBD1 | 17 | few | TRBV7-3
TGTGCCTGGAGTGTTGTATTCGGGTCTGGGGCTTTCTTT | CAWSVVFGSGAFF | TRBJ1-1 | . | 13 | . | TRBV30
TGTGCCAGTAGTACGGACAGGGGTCGGGAAAATGAGCAGTTCTTC | CASSTDRGRENEQFF | TRBJ2-1 | TRBD1 | 15 | few | TRBV19
TGTGCCAGCAGCGAAACCACAGGGGTTAACGAGCAGTACTTC | CASSETTGVNEQYF | TRBJ2-7 | TRBD1 | 14 | . | TRBV7-3